These T cell receptor beta chains were read from a single sample in a study of CD8 T cells in Susac syndrome. One entry per CDR3 protein, called by TCRdb with MiXCR from the immunoSEQ multiplex PCR reads. The sample has fewer than 350,000 distinct CDR3 sequences, about 91% seen once. The specimen sequenced was CD8+ T cells from PBMCs. The receptors derive from a human donor with multiple sclerosis. Each CDR3 is given with its conserved first and last residue. D genes are given only for firm matches. A row's size may be missing; if present it is once, few, many or a size class.

abundance	len	d_gene	v_gene	j_gene	CDR3nt	CDR3aa
NA	14	NA	TRBV12-3/TRBV12-4	TRBJ1-2	TGTGCCAGCAGTTTACAAGGAGCGTTGGGTGGCTACACCTTC	CASSLQGALGGYTF
NA	16	TRBD1	TRBV12-3/TRBV12-4	TRBJ1-3	TGTGCCAGCAGTCCCTGGGACAGGGGAGTTGGAAACACCATATATTTT	CASSPWDRGVGNTIYF
NA	13	NA	TRBV7-2	TRBJ1-1	TGTGCCAGCAGGGACAGCATGAACACTGAAGCTTTCTTT	CASRDSMNTEAFF
few	15	TRBD2	TRBV9	TRBJ2-7	TGTGCCAGCAGCGCTGGACTAGCGGGGGGTCACGAGCAGTACTTC	CASSAGLAGGHEQYF
NA	14	NA	TRBV28	TRBJ2-7	TGTGCCAGCAGTTTGGTAGTGGGGTCCTACGAGCAGTACTTC	CASSLVVGSYEQYF
NA	16	TRBD2	TRBV20-1	TRBJ2-3	TGCAGTGCTATTACGGGACTAGCGGATCCCACAGATACGCAGTATTTT	CSAITGLADPTDTQYF
NA	14	TRBD1	TRBV30	TRBJ1-2	TGTGCCTGGTCCGCAGGGGGCATAATCTATGGCTACACCTTC	CAWSAGGIIYGYTF
NA	15	TRBD1	TRBV27	TRBJ1-2	TGTGCCAGCAGTGATCTTATGGACAGGGTCCATGGCTACACCTTC	CASSDLMDRVHGYTF
NA	14	TRBD2	TRBV10-3	TRBJ2-1	TGTGCCACCTTAGCGGGGGGGATCTACAATGAGCAGTTCTTC	CATLAGGIYNEQFF
NA	17	TRBD1	TRBV25-1	TRBJ2-7	TGTGCCAGCAGTGGACCCCCCACCGGGACAGGGCGTTACGAGCAGTACTTC	CASSGPPTGTGRYEQYF
NA	16	NA	TRBV29-1	TRBJ2-7	TGCAGCGCTTTTATTGACACACCGCCTGAGGCCTACGAGCAGTACTTC	CSAFIDTPPEAYEQYF
NA	16	NA	TRBV4-3	TRBJ1-6	TGCGCCAGCAGCCAAGATCCCGTATCCTCAGACTCACCCCTCCACTTT	CASSQDPVSSDSPLHF
NA	12	NA	TRBV2	TRBJ2-7	TGTGCCAGCAGGGTCTCATCCTACGAGCAGTACTTC	CASRVSSYEQYF
NA	15	NA	TRBV7-9	TRBJ2-3	TGTGCCAGCACCGGTGAGGGGGAGGCGGCGGATACGCAGTATTTT	CASTGEGEAADTQYF
NA	15	TRBD2	TRBV4-3	TRBJ2-5	TGCGCCAGCAGCCCCGGACTAGCCCCTCAAGAGACCCAGTACTTC	CASSPGLAPQETQYF
few	14	NA	TRBV29-1	TRBJ2-2	TGCAGCGTTTTCGACCCAGGTTATGGCGGGGAGCTGTTTTTT	CSVFDPGYGGELFF
NA	14	TRBD1	TRBV3-1	TRBJ2-7	TGTGCCAGCAGCCAAGGGACAGGGTTCCACGAGCAGTACTTC	CASSQGTGFHEQYF
NA	14	NA	TRBV5-6	TRBJ2-1	TGTGCCAGCAGCTTGGCCGCCAATCTCAATGAGCAGTTCTTC	CASSLAANLNEQFF
NA	12	NA	TRBV7-9	TRBJ1-5	TGTGCCAGCAGCCAGTACAATCAGCCCCAGCATTTT	CASSQYNQPQHF
NA	18	NA	TRBV27	TRBJ1-1	TGTGCCAGCAGTTTATCGTCTCGAGGAAGTTCGCCCCTTGGTGAAGCTTTCTTT	CASSLSSRGSSPLGEAFF
NA	16	NA	TRBV7-9	TRBJ2-1	TGTGCCAGCAGCTCTAACCGAGAGTTAGCGGACAATGAGCAGTTCTTC	CASSSNRELADNEQFF
NA	17	NA	TRBV7-9	TRBJ2-2	TGTGCCAGCAGCTTATTCTGGGTTCTTGGGGTCACCGGGGAGCTGTTTTTT	CASSLFWVLGVTGELFF
NA	11	NA	TRBV19	TRBJ2-7	TGTGCCAGTAGTACCAGCGGTGAGCAGTACTTC	CASSTSGEQYF
NA	13	NA	TRBV19	TRBJ1-3	TGTGCCTCAATAGCGGGGAACGGAAACACCATATATTTT	CASIAGNGNTIYF
few	13	NA	TRBV6-2/TRBV6-3	TRBJ2-7	TGTGCCAGCAGTTCCCTCCTAGTACCCGAGCAGTACTTC	CASSSLLVPEQYF
few	14	NA	TRBV7-2	TRBJ1-5	TGTGCCAGCAGCTTAGACACGGTAGGACAGCCCCAGCATTTT	CASSLDTVGQPQHF
NA	16	TRBD1	TRBV3-1	TRBJ1-1	TGTGCCAGCAGCCAAGAGGGGACAGGTGGAGACACTGAAGCTTTCTTT	CASSQEGTGGDTEAFF
NA	15	TRBD1	TRBV7-2	TRBJ2-7	TGTGCCAGCAGCCTAGGGACAGGGAGCGGCTACGAGCAGTACTTC	CASSLGTGSGYEQYF
NA	14	TRBD1	TRBV29-1	TRBJ2-7	TGCAGCGTTGTGTACGGGACAGTATCCCACGAGCAGTACTTC	CSVVYGTVSHEQYF
NA	18	TRBD1	TRBV4-3	TRBJ2-1	TGCGCCAGCAGCCAAGCACCAGGGGGCTCCCTTAATGACAATGAGCAGTTCTTC	CASSQAPGGSLNDNEQFF
NA	11	NA	TRBV25-1	TRBJ2-7	TGTGCCACCGAAGAGGGCTACGAGCAGTACTTC	CATEEGYEQYF
NA	15	TRBD2	TRBV27	TRBJ2-5	TGTGCCAGCAGTTTGGATAGCGGGAGGTGGGAGACCCAGTACTTC	CASSLDSGRWETQYF
once	15	NA	TRBV19	TRBJ2-7	TGTGCCAGCAGATGGAGGGGCGACAAGTCCTACGAGCAGTACTTC	CASRWRGDKSYEQYF
once	17	NA	TRBV7-3	TRBJ1-1	TGTGCCAGCAGCTCCCCAGAATGGAATCCTATGAACACTGAAGCTTTCTTT	CASSSPEWNPMNTEAFF
few	13	NA	TRBV19	TRBJ1-1	TGTGCCAGTAGTCCGACAGCGAACACTGAAGCTTTCTTT	CASSPTANTEAFF
NA	18	TRBD2	TRBV5-4	TRBJ2-2	TGTGCCAGCAGCTCAGCAAGGCCCGAGGGACTAGCAGCGGGGGAGCTGTTTTTT	CASSSARPEGLAAGELFF
NA	15	TRBD2	TRBV6-5	TRBJ2-7	TGTGCCAGCAGGTTGGGAGCGGGAGATTTCTACGAGCAGTACTTC	CASRLGAGDFYEQYF
NA	16	TRBD1	TRBV7-6	TRBJ2-1	TGTGCCAGCAGCTACGGCGGGACAGGGGTAGGAAATGAGCAGTTCTTC	CASSYGGTGVGNEQFF
once	16	NA	TRBV13	TRBJ2-3	TGTGCCAGCAGCTTAGTTTCTGGGACCGCGGAAGATACGCAGTATTTT	CASSLVSGTAEDTQYF
NA	17	NA	TRBV15	TRBJ2-7	TGTGCCACCAGCAGAGAACCCGGGTATGAAGGGGAATACGAGCAGTACTTC	CATSREPGYEGEYEQYF
NA	16	TRBD1	TRBV14	TRBJ2-7	TGTGCCAGCAGCCCCACCGGGACAGGGTATGACTACGAGCAGTACTTC	CASSPTGTGYDYEQYF
NA	15	NA	TRBV12-3/TRBV12-4	TRBJ1-4	TGTGCCAGCAGTTTAGCTTGGGGGGCAGGAGAAAAACTGTTTTTT	CASSLAWGAGEKLFF
NA	15	TRBD1	TRBV10-3	TRBJ2-7	TGTGCCATCAGCGCCGGGACAGGGGTCGACTACGAGCAGTACTTC	CAISAGTGVDYEQYF
NA	13	NA	TRBV28	TRBJ2-1	TGTGCCAGCACATCACGGGGCCACAATGAGCAGTTCTTC	CASTSRGHNEQFF
NA	18	TRBD2	TRBV6-5	TRBJ2-5	TGTGCCAGCAGTTACAGTTGGGCGGGAGTACCCGTCGCAGAGACCCAGTACTTC	CASSYSWAGVPVAETQYF
few	11	NA	TRBV28	TRBJ1-5	TGTGCCAGCAGTTTTAGTCTGGGACAGCATTTT	CASSFSLGQHF
NA	15	NA	TRBV4-3	TRBJ2-3	TGCGCCAGCAGCGCCGACCGGGGGAACACAGATACGCAGTATTTT	CASSADRGNTDTQYF
once	16	TRBD1	TRBV7-9	TRBJ2-5	TGTGCCAGCAGCCTACTCCAGGGGGCCGGGGAAGAGACCCAGTACTTC	CASSLLQGAGEETQYF
NA	12	TRBD2	TRBV27	TRBJ2-7	TGTGCCAGCAGGGGGGGGTACTACGAGCAGTACTTC	CASRGGYYEQYF
NA	14	NA	TRBV6-2/TRBV6-3	TRBJ2-7	TGTGCCAGCAGTTACTTCTACAGGGAGGAGGAGCAGTACTTC	CASSYFYREEEQYF
NA	16	TRBD2	TRBV6-5	TRBJ2-1	TGTGCCAGCAGTTCGCTCGGGACTAGCGGCCACAATGAGCAGTTCTTC	CASSSLGTSGHNEQFF
NA	15	TRBD2	TRBV25-1	TRBJ2-5	TGTGCCAGCAGTGAAGGTGGGAGGGTCTCAGAGACCCAGTACTTC	CASSEGGRVSETQYF
NA	17	TRBD2	TRBV7-9	TRBJ2-5	TGTGCCAGCAGCTCCCGACTAGCGGGGGGGCTTGAGGCGACCCAGTACTTC	CASSSRLAGGLEATQYF